This TCR beta chain derives from a study of T cells in Graves' hyperthyroidism and ophthalmopathy. RNA transcripts were the template for amplifying TCR beta CDR3 regions. The study used the HTBI primer set for a first-round RT-PCR of the TCR CDR3. TCRdb passed the multiplex PCR reads through MiXCR, listing each CDR3 protein once. Here the sample spans some 510,000 distinct CDR3 sequences, roughly 20% being singletons. Trimming took 3 bases from V and 1 from J; bases not matched to a gene: 7. Germline V lookup: CDR1 SGHRS, CDR2 YFSETQ. The CDR3 runs 16 residues. This clonotype was picked up many times. Sequences were obtained from blood. The chain has TRBV5-1 and TRBJ1-1; 9 nucleotides align to TRBD1. This receptor was taken from a man aged 18 to 35 with Graves' hyperthyroidism. For the CDR3, the DNA is TGCGCCAGCAGCTCCGGACAGGGGAGAGGGAACACTGAAGCTTTCTTT. This sequence encodes CASSSGQGRGNTEAFF. Together with reference TRBV5-1 and TRBJ1-1, the CDR3 gives the full variable domain: KAGVTQTPRYLIKTRGQQVTLSCSPISGHRSVSWYQQTPGQGLQFLFEYFSETQRNKGNFPGRFSGRQFSNSRSEMNVSTLELGDSALYLCASSSGQGRGNTEAFFGQGTRLTVV.